This record looks at one T cell receptor beta chain sequence and its context. Additional DNA sequences in this sample encode the identical CDR3. These data originate in a study of blood T cell repertoires in COVID-19. Repertoires were generated with immunoSEQ multiplex PCR, while TCRdb's copy carries only in-frame clones and drops some. This table holds around 40,000 clones, 89% found once. V was shortened by 0 bases and J by 4 bases, with 13 bases between the two germline ends. This CDR3 is 15 amino acids long. Germline V gene lookup returns CDR1 MNHEY and CDR2 SMNVEV (reference sequence). The TCR sequence derives from a man in his fifties with active COVID-19. The chain has TRBV27 and TRBJ2-7; TRBD1 might be the D (6 bases). Material for sequencing was peripheral blood. This CDR3 is CASSLSGHPWYEQYF. The CDR3 DNA follows: TGTGCCAGCAGTTTATCGGGACACCCGTGGTACGAGCAGTACTTC.